Below are 20 T cell receptor beta chains sequenced from a single sample in a study of technical replicates of blood from a few donors. Assay: immunoSEQ multiplex PCR; the TCRdb copy retains only in-frame clones and omits some. The data contain 84,000 or so clones, roughly 97% of them singletons. Input material: T cells isolated from PBMCs. Every receptor here comes from a human donor in good health.

The chain has TRBV25-1 and TRBJ2-1, with D possibly being TRBD1 (7 bases). The CDR3 length is 17 residues. Trimming removed 1 base at V and 8 bases at J, with 21 bases between. Germline assignment: CDR1 MGHDK and CDR2 SYGVNS. CDR3 protein: CASSESVGRGDLDEQFF. CDR3 DNA sequence: TGTGCCAGCAGTGAATCGGTGGGCAGGGGGGATCTTGATGAGCAGTTCTTC.

This clone was counted a single time. V usage is TRBV29-1 and J usage is TRBJ2-1; D is uncertain. The CDR3 totals 14 residues. Trimming pared 4 bases from V and 6 bases from J, leaving 16 bases between. Germline V gene data show CDR1 as SQVTM and CDR2 as ANQGSEA. The CDR3 is CSVGKRLASNEQFF. The CDR3 DNA is TGCAGCGTTGGTAAGAGACTCGCCTCCAATGAGCAGTTCTTC.

This clone came up once. The gene calls are TRBV28 and TRBJ1-2; TRBD1 agrees at 9 bases. The CDR3 consists of 14 residues. CDR1 is MDHEN and CDR2 is SYDVKM in the germline V gene. The J segment lost 10 bases and the V segment lost 6 bases, leaving 12 bases of the junction unmatched. This CDR3 is CASSPRRTGATYTF. The CDR3 DNA reads as TGTGCCAGCAGCCCAAGGCGGACAGGGGCGACCTACACCTTC.

V and J are TRBV30 and TRBJ2-5; D is possibly TRBD2 (5 bases). CDR1 is GTSNPN, CDR2 SVGIG, per germline (reference sequence). Trimming took 4 bases from V and 0 from J, leaving 9 bases between them. This CDR3 contains 13 residues. The chain's CDR3 is CAWTSGYQETQYF. The CDR3 region has the DNA TGTGCCTGGACTTCGGGGTACCAAGAGACCCAGTACTTC.

This chain links TRBV4-1 with TRBJ2-7, with 13 positions matching TRBD2. Trimming at V came to 1 base and at J to 2 bases, leaving 14 bases not matched to a gene. Germline V gene sequence: CDR1 MGHRA, CDR2 YSYEKL. CDR3 size: 20 residues. This chain's CDR3 is CASSQAPTSGRGRMPYEQYF. The CDR3 nucleotides are TGCGCCAGCAGCCAAGCCCCTACTAGCGGGAGGGGACGTATGCCCTACGAGCAGTACTTC.

This sequence joins TRBV11-2 and TRBJ2-1; 7 nucleotides match TRBD1. CDR3 length: 19 amino acids. Germline lookup yields CDR1 SGHAT and CDR2 FQNNGV. After removal of 1 base from V and 5 bases from J, the junction contained 17 bases not matched to a gene. CDR3: CASSLVALRDRAEDNEQFF. The CDR3 coding sequence is TGTGCCAGCAGCTTAGTAGCCCTTCGCGACAGGGCGGAGGACAATGAGCAGTTCTTC. Based on the CDR3 plus reference TRBV11-2 and TRBJ2-1, the full variable domain is EAGVAQSPRYKIIEKRQSVAFWCNPISGHATLYWYQQILGQGPKLLIQFQNNGVVDDSQLPKDRFSAERLKGVDSTLKIQPAKLEDSAVYLCASSLVALRDRAEDNEQFFGPGTRLTVL.

The chain couples TRBV29-1 to TRBJ1-2; perhaps TRBD1 as D (6 bases). CDR3 length equals 13 residues. V lost 4 bases to trimming and J lost 4 bases, with 13 bases between them. Germline CDR1 reads SQVTM; CDR2 reads ANQGSEA. CDR3 sequence (DNA): TGCAGCGTTGTTTTTCAGGGGTTCTATGGCTACACCTTC. It codes for CSVVFQGFYGYTF.

V and J are TRBV6-1 and TRBJ2-5, with TRBD1 identical over 7 bases. The germline CDR1 and CDR2 sequences are MNHNS and SASEGT. V lost 7 bases and J lost 4; bases outside the gene matches: 12. The CDR3 runs 15 residues. CDR3 DNA: TGTGCCAGCAATCCGGCCGGGACAGTCGCAGAGACCCAGTACTTC. It translates to CASNPAGTVAETQYF.

The genes are TRBV10-1 and TRBJ1-1; a possible D gene is TRBD1 (5 bases). The CDR3 contains 17 residues. Germline assignment: CDR1 WNHNN and CDR2 SYGVQD (reference sequence). V lost 6 bases, J lost 2 bases, and 22 bases lay in between. CDR3: CASSATGHFGSNTEAFF. CDR3 nucleotides: TGCGCCAGCAGCGCAACAGGACACTTCGGGTCCAACACTGAAGCTTTCTTT.

The chain has TRBV11-2 and TRBJ1-1; D is unclear. Trimming took off 1 base at V and 0 bases at J, with 18 bases between the two ends. CDR1 is SGHAT and CDR2 is FQNNGV in the germline V gene. The CDR3 runs to 18 residues. The CDR3: CASSLGRSASQMNTEAFF. DNA for the CDR3: TGTGCCAGCAGCTTAGGGCGGTCGGCATCGCAAATGAACACTGAAGCTTTCTTT.

V and J are TRBV5-1 and TRBJ2-7; TRBD2 agrees at 13 bases. This CDR3 has 18 amino acids. The V segment lost 4 bases and the J segment 0 bases; nucleotides outside the gene matches: 10. Germline V gene lookup returns CDR1 SGHRS and CDR2 YFSETQ. The CDR3 region is CASSPGLAGFLRSYEQYF. The CDR3 bases are TGCGCCAGCAGCCCGGGACTAGCGGGATTCCTCCGCTCCTACGAGCAGTACTTC.

The rearrangement links TRBV2 to TRBJ2-1, with 7 bases aligning to TRBD2. CDR1 is SNHLY and CDR2 is FYNNEI in the germline V gene. V shed 5 bases and J 6 bases; nucleotides not matched to a gene: 22. The CDR3 has 19 amino acids. The CDR3 bases are TGTGCCAGCAGTAGAACCCTCTCCGGCGGGAGAGGGAGGAGCAATGAGCAGTTCTTC. This gives the protein CASSRTLSGGRGRSNEQFF.

The V gene is TRBV18, the J gene TRBJ2-1; 8 positions match TRBD1. This CDR3 comprises 13 residues. Germline CDR1 reads KGHSH; CDR2 reads LQKENI. J was trimmed by 8 bases and V by 6 bases; bases with no gene match: 6. CDR3 residues: CASSPDRDDEQFF. Written as DNA, the CDR3 is TGTGCCAGCTCCCCGGACAGGGATGATGAGCAGTTCTTC.

The chain joins TRBV9 to TRBJ2-3, with 12 bases fitting TRBD2. The CDR3 covers 19 residues. Germline V gene lookup returns CDR1 SGDLS and CDR2 YYNGEE. The junction had 14 bases not matched to a gene; V was cut back by 3 bases and J by 3 bases. The CDR3 is CASSAGTSGLLKDTDTQYF. The CDR3 nucleotides are TGTGCCAGCAGCGCGGGGACTAGCGGGCTCCTTAAGGATACAGATACGCAGTATTTT.

This clone was observed a single time. The CDR3 DNA is TGTGCCAGCAGTAAAGGAGCAACAGGAATAGATACGCAGTATTTT. Encoded protein: CASSKGATGIDTQYF. V and J are TRBV2 and TRBJ2-3, with D tentatively TRBD1 (5 bases). The V and J ends lost 5 bases and 5 bases respectively, with 17 bases between them. CDR1 SNHLY and CDR2 FYNNEI come from the germline V gene. This CDR3 is 15 amino acids long.

V and J are TRBV28 and TRBJ1-2; perhaps TRBD1 as D (5 bases). Trimming removed 2 bases from V and 8 bases from J, with 15 bases in between. Per germline, CDR1 MDHEN and CDR2 SYDVKM. This CDR3 region has 14 residues. The CDR3 spells CASSLEARVKGYTF. The CDR3 DNA is TGTGCCAGCAGTTTAGAGGCCAGGGTGAAGGGCTACACCTTC.

The chain combines TRBV5-4 with TRBJ2-7, with D maybe TRBD1 (7 bases). This CDR3 spans 15 amino acids. V shed 3 bases and J shed 7 bases, with 20 bases lying between them. The V gene's germline CDR1 is SGHNT and CDR2 YYREEE (reference sequence). The CDR3 region is CASSSQGGLLREQYF. CDR3 DNA sequence: TGTGCCAGCAGCTCGCAGGGGGGACTCCTACGAGAGCAGTACTTC.

The genes are TRBV5-1 and TRBJ1-4, with 8 bases identical to TRBD1. In germline, CDR1 is SGHRS, CDR2 YFSETQ. Germline trimming cut 1 base from V and 4 bases from J; bases unmatched to any gene: 9. There are 17 residues in the CDR3. The CDR3, as DNA: TGCGCCAGCAGCTTGCGTTTCCAGGGGGCGGGTAATGAAAAACTGTTTTTT. Protein sequence: CASSLRFQGAGNEKLFF.

This chain joins TRBV28 and TRBJ2-3; possibly TRBD1 for D (5 bases). V was pared by 2 bases and J by 7 bases, with 13 bases between. The CDR3 has 14 residues. Germline-derived CDR1 and CDR2 are MDHEN and SYDVKM. This CDR3 is CASSLDRMVNTQYF. Here the CDR3 DNA reads TGTGCCAGCAGTTTAGACAGAATGGTAAATACGCAGTATTTT.

As DNA, the CDR3 is TGTGCCAGCAGCCCCATGGGACAGGGGCGCAGGTATGGCTACACCTTC. This codes for CASSPMGQGRRYGYTF. The gene calls are TRBV13 and TRBJ1-2; TRBD1 matches at 10 bases. There are 16 residues in the CDR3. V lost 5 bases and J lost 5; bases outside the gene matches: 11. The germline gives CDR1 PRHDT, CDR2 FYEKMQ (reference sequence).